These 10 T cell receptor beta chains originate from one sample sequenced in a study of blood T cell repertoires in COVID-19. Here immunoSEQ multiplex PCR was the method, and the copy in TCRdb shows in-frame clones only, minus some. The sample has around 160,000 clones, more than 75% seen once. The specimen was peripheral blood. The source is a man aged 60-69 years with active or convalescent COVID-19.

This clone was seen repeatedly, ten times or more. The V gene is TRBV6-4, the J gene TRBJ2-2; D might be TRBD2 (5 bases). CDR1 and CDR2 from the germline V gene are MRHNA and SNTAGT. This CDR3 has 13 amino acids. V gave up 6 bases and J gave up 7 bases, with 12 bases separating them. In nucleotides, the CDR3 is TGTGCCAGCAGCCCGACTCGGGGCGGGGAGCTGTTTTTT. Translated, it gives CASSPTRGGELFF.

The chain recombines TRBV19 with TRBJ2-1, with TRBD2 matching over 12 bases. V gave up 9 bases and J gave up 6 bases; unmatched junction bases: 15. CDR3 length: 17 amino acids. Per germline, CDR1 LNHDA and CDR2 SQIVND (reference sequence). The CDR3 nucleotides are TGTGCCAGCGGGCGACTAGCGGGAGCCACTTTAGTCAATGAGCAGTTCTTC. It yields the protein CASGRLAGATLVNEQFF.

This sequence joins TRBV15 and TRBJ1-1; no reliable D call. The V end lost 0 bases, the J end lost 11 bases, and 13 bases lay between the germline ends. Germline CDR1 and CDR2: LNHNV and YYDKDF (reference sequence). The CDR3 extends over 13 amino acids. CDR3 region: CATSREGGSIAFF. The CDR3 nucleotides read TGTGCCACCAGCAGAGAAGGCGGGTCCATCGCTTTCTTT.

V usage is TRBV5-6 and J usage is TRBJ1-1, with D perhaps TRBD1 (5 bases). There are 15 residues in the CDR3. Trimming cost V 0 bases and J 4 bases, with 13 bases left between them. Looked up from germline, CDR1 is SGHDT and CDR2 is YYEEEE. CDR3 protein: CASSLVGVRGTEAFF. CDR3 bases: TGTGCCAGCAGCTTGGTAGGGGTTAGGGGCACTGAAGCTTTCTTT. Together with reference TRBV5-6 and TRBJ1-1, the CDR3 gives the full variable domain: DAGVTQSPTHLIKTRGQQVTLRCSPKSGHDTVSWYQQALGQGPQFIFQYYEEEERQRGNFPDRFSGHQFPNYSSELNVNALLLGDSALYLCASSLVGVRGTEAFFGQGTRLTVV.

The rearrangement joins TRBV21-1 to TRBJ2-1; TRBD2 reflects the table's D call only, with no check against the DNA. TRBV21-1 is a pseudogene. The length of the CDR3 is 17 residues. The CDR3: CASSKGGREEVGNEQFF. The CDR3, as DNA: TGTGCCAGCAGCAAAGGTGGACGGGAGGAGGTCGGGAATGAGCAGTTCTTC.

V is TRBV11-2 and J is TRBJ2-3; possible D gene TRBD2, 6 bases. The germline V gene encodes CDR1 SGHAT and CDR2 FQNNGV. Trimming pared 1 base from V and 2 bases from J, leaving 13 bases between. The CDR3 has 16 residues. CDR3 protein: CASSLGLAVHTDTQYF. The CDR3 DNA is TGTGCCAGCAGCTTAGGTTTAGCGGTACACACAGATACGCAGTATTTT.

The chain joins TRBV11-3 to TRBJ2-7, with D hard to call. From germline, CDR1 is SGHNT and CDR2 YENEEA. V gave up 4 bases and J gave up 9 bases, with 13 bases separating them. CDR3 length equals 12 residues. The CDR3 region has the DNA TGTGCCAGCAGCTCTTCCACTTCGGGGCAGTACTTC. As protein: CASSSSTSGQYF.

V usage is TRBV28 and J usage is TRBJ1-2; 10 bases line up with TRBD1. Germline V CDR1 and CDR2: MDHEN, SYDVKM. The CDR3 runs 13 residues. J gave up 4 bases and V 10 bases, and 6 bases lay outside the gene matches. CDR3 DNA: TGTGCCACCAGACAGGGGGCCCGCTATGGCTACACCTTC. It is translated as CATRQGARYGYTF.

The CDR3: CASSRGGGAGEQYF. In DNA, the CDR3 is TGTGCCAGCAGCCGAGGGGGGGGCGCGGGGGAGCAGTACTTC. V usage is TRBV7-8 and J usage is TRBJ2-7, with TRBD2 as a possible D gene (7 bases). Trimming cost V 5 bases and J 7 bases, with 18 bases left between them. Germline V gene lookup returns CDR1 SGHVS and CDR2 FQNEAQ. The length of the CDR3 is 14 residues.

This clone was seen more than once but under ten times. The chain has TRBV24-1 and TRBJ1-2; D is possibly TRBD1 (6 bases). Trimming pared 9 bases from V and 6 bases from J, leaving 16 bases between. Germline V gene lookup returns CDR1 KGHDR and CDR2 SFDVKD. This CDR3 region has 13 residues. CDR3 sequence: CATSNRGAHGYTF. DNA for the CDR3: TGTGCCACCTCAAACCGGGGGGCACATGGCTACACCTTC.